This T cell receptor (beta chain) was obtained from a study of post-analysis software for immune sequencing data. Across the whole study: Disease trajectories encompassed relapsing-remitting, secondary progressive and progressive-relapsing multiple sclerosis.

A word on this clonotype: What it binds is unknown.

Unique molecular identifiers were carried by the TCR beta cDNA libraries. TCRdb analysed the PCR reads with MiXCR anew, one entry per CDR3 protein. This sample carries around 700,000 distinct CDR3 sequences, 55% to 60% of them seen once, and the ten largest clones take 11%. The CDR3 contains 13 residues. Germline CDR1 reads SGHTA; CDR2 reads FQGNSA. Trimming took off 3 bases at V and 3 bases at J, with 9 bases between the two ends. Study-wide findings and caveats: Controls significantly exceeded multiple sclerosis patients in normalized Chao1 diversity. TRBV5-6, TRBV5-1 and TRBV20-1 belonged to a set of a few TRBV segments that were more frequent in patients than controls.

The receptor comes from a girl aged 2-10 years with multiple sclerosis. The sequenced sample was blood. The chain joins TRBV7-2 to TRBJ2-7, with D unresolved. CDR3 in DNA: TGTGCCAGCAGCTTTACAGCCCTCTACGAGCAGTACTTC. The encoded protein is CASSFTALYEQYF. Full variable domain (missing parts from reference TRBV7-2 and TRBJ2-7): GAGVSQSPSNKVTEKGKDVELRCDPISGHTALYWYRQSLGQGLEFLIYFQGNSAPDKSGLPSDRFSAERTGGSVSTLTIQRTQQEDSAVYLCASSFTALYEQYFGPGTRLTVT.